Listed here are 19 T cell receptor beta chains from one sample, sequenced in a study of T cells in localized non-small cell lung cancer. Assay used: immunoSEQ multiplex PCR; TCRdb lists only in-frame clones, some missing. Altogether more than 900 clones are present, roughly a fifth being singletons, with the ten largest covering approximately 18%. Material: normal lung tissue next to the tumor, obtained before any cancer treatment. These receptors came from a woman between 40 and 69 years old with stage I lung adenocarcinoma.

This chain joins TRBV6-8 and TRBJ1-6; D is possibly TRBD1 (5 bases). The CDR3 has 13 residues. V gave up 4 bases and J gave up 10 bases, with 11 bases separating them. CDR1 is MNHGY, CDR2 SAAAGT, per germline. Here the CDR3 reads CASSSGRESPLHF. DNA for the CDR3: TGTGCCAGCAGTTCCGGCAGGGAATCACCCCTCCACTTT.

This sequence joins TRBV5-1 and TRBJ2-2, with 7 nucleotides matching TRBD2. V was pared by 0 bases and J by 1 base, with 6 bases of the junction left unmatched. This CDR3 is 17 amino acids long. Germline loops: CDR1 SGHRS, CDR2 YFSETQ. The DNA of the CDR3 is TGCGCCAGCAGCTTGGGTGCTAGCGGAAGGAACACCGGGGAGCTGTTTTTT. It translates to CASSLGASGRNTGELFF.

This clone was recorded a few times. The chain couples TRBV5-1 to TRBJ2-1; D could derive from TRBD1 or TRBD2 (5 bases each). The CDR3 runs 16 residues. V lost 1 base, J lost 5 bases, and 16 bases lay in between. Looked up from germline, CDR1 is SGHRS and CDR2 is YFSETQ. As DNA, the CDR3 is TGCGCCAGCAGCTTGCAGGGCCGGGACCGCAACAATGAGCAGTTCTTC. Its translation is CASSLQGRDRNNEQFF. The full variable domain, in which reference TRBV5-1 and TRBJ2-1 provide the parts outside the CDR3, is KAGVTQTPRYLIKTRGQQVTLSCSPISGHRSVSWYQQTPGQGLQFLFEYFSETQRNKGNFPGRFSGRQFSNSRSEMNVSTLELGDSALYLCASSLQGRDRNNEQFFGPGTRLTVL.

This sequence joins TRBV6-8 and TRBJ1-2; TRBD1 matches 8 bases. This CDR3 region has 15 residues. Germline CDR1 is MNHGY and CDR2 is SAAAGT. V trimming: 7 bases; J trimming: 4 bases; junction bases outside the gene matches: 11. CDR3 amino acids: CASKRWTGQSYGYTF. CDR3 DNA sequence: TGTGCCAGCAAACGATGGACAGGGCAGAGCTATGGCTACACCTTC.

This clone was seen only a few times. CDR3 region: CASSDTGQGANPDGYTF. As DNA, the CDR3 is TGTGCCAGCAGTGACACAGGACAGGGGGCGAACCCCGATGGCTACACCTTC. The rearrangement uses TRBV6-8 and TRBJ1-2; 11 bases agree with TRBD1. The CDR3 consists of 17 residues. The junction had 14 bases not matched to a gene; V was cut back by 5 bases and J by 6 bases. Germline-derived CDR1 and CDR2 are MNHGY and SAAAGT.

This chain connects TRBV29-1 to TRBJ2-1, with 8 nucleotides matching TRBD1. CDR1 is SQVTM and CDR2 is ANQGSEA in the germline V gene. CDR3 length: 17 residues. With 2 bases clipped from V and 1 base from J, the junction kept 10 bases outside the gene matches. This CDR3 is CSVESQGAKGSYNEQFF. DNA of the CDR3: TGCAGCGTTGAAAGCCAGGGGGCCAAGGGTTCCTACAATGAGCAGTTCTTC.

The genes are TRBV29-1 and TRBJ2-1; 10 positions agree with TRBD2. Germline trimming cut 6 bases from V and 3 bases from J; bases unmatched to any gene: 5. The V gene's germline CDR1 is SQVTM and CDR2 ANQGSEA. The CDR3 runs to 14 residues. DNA of the CDR3: TGCAGCGTCGCCTTAGCGGGAGGCTACAATGAGCAGTTCTTC. Its protein product is CSVALAGGYNEQFF.

The chain is built from TRBV14 and TRBJ1-4; D unresolved. This CDR3 has 15 amino acids. In germline, CDR1 is SGHDN, CDR2 FVKESK. V was pared by 3 bases and J by 0 bases, with 8 bases between. The DNA of the CDR3 is TGTGCCAGCAGCCAGATTATAACAACTAATGAAAAACTGTTTTTT. Its protein product is CASSQIITTNEKLFF.

The V gene is TRBV28, the J gene TRBJ1-5; D perhaps matches TRBD1 (6 bases). The germline V gene has CDR1 MDHEN and CDR2 SYDVKM. The CDR3 sequence is 15 residues long. The V end was cut by 2 bases, the J end by 4 bases, with 12 bases between. The CDR3 loop reads CASSLAGESNQPQHF. CDR3 sequence (DNA): TGTGCCAGCAGTTTAGCAGGGGAATCTAATCAGCCCCAGCATTTT.

The genes are TRBV6-8 and TRBJ1-3, with 7 bases identical to TRBD1. Per germline, CDR1 MNHGY and CDR2 SAAAGT. Trimming removed 5 bases from V and 0 bases from J; junction bases left unmatched: 4. This CDR3 region has 15 residues. The CDR3 DNA is TGTGCCAGCAGTGGGGACAGCAGCTCTGGAAACACCATATATTTT. This encodes CASSGDSSSGNTIYF.

This clone was observed a few times. The CDR3 spells CASSTGDPPPYEQYF. DNA of the CDR3: TGCGCCAGCAGCACCGGAGATCCGCCTCCCTACGAGCAGTACTTC. The J gene is TRBJ2-7, the V gene TRBV5-1; D is undetermined. Trimming took off 4 bases at V and 2 bases at J, with 16 bases between the two ends. Germline V lookup: CDR1 SGHRS, CDR2 YFSETQ. This CDR3 is 15 amino acids long.

This clone has a handful of counts. The J gene is TRBJ2-2, the V gene TRBV7-6; D unresolved. The CDR3 loop spans 14 amino acids. The germline V gene encodes CDR1 SGHVS and CDR2 FNYEAQ. V lost 1 base and J 1 base, leaving 4 bases between the germline ends. The CDR3 is CASSLGQNTGELFF. The CDR3 DNA is TGTGCCAGCAGCTTAGGACAGAACACCGGGGAGCTGTTTTTT.

The V gene is TRBV29-1, the J gene TRBJ2-4, with 9 positions matching TRBD1. Germline loops: CDR1 SQVTM, CDR2 ANQGSEA. This CDR3 comprises 13 residues. The V segment lost 6 bases and the J segment 5 bases; nucleotides outside the gene matches: 5. The CDR3 region is CSVQDRGENIQYF. Written as DNA, the CDR3 is TGCAGCGTCCAAGACAGGGGGGAAAACATTCAGTACTTC.

This rearrangement joins TRBV5-1 to TRBJ1-3; D ambiguous. CDR3 length equals 16 residues. The germline V gene encodes CDR1 SGHRS and CDR2 YFSETQ. With 0 bases removed from V and 0 bases from J, the gap between germline ends came to 10 bases. The CDR3 sequence: CASSLGERTSGNTIYF. CDR3 DNA: TGCGCCAGCAGCTTGGGGGAACGTACCTCTGGAAACACCATATATTTT.

This clone was recorded a few times. The rearrangement uses TRBV7-6 and TRBJ2-3; possible D gene TRBD1, 5 bases. Germline lookup yields CDR1 SGHVS and CDR2 FNYEAQ. The CDR3 sequence is 14 residues long. Deletions cut 6 bases from V and 0 bases from J, with 10 bases between. Here the CDR3 DNA reads TGTGCCAGCAGAATAGACAGCAGCACAGATACGCAGTATTTT. It codes for CASRIDSSTDTQYF.

This clone rates as large. The rearrangement links TRBV30 to TRBJ1-1; D is possibly TRBD1 (6 bases). Deletions cut 3 bases from V and 0 bases from J, with 14 bases between. The CDR3 loop spans 15 amino acids. Germline CDR1 is GTSNPN and CDR2 is SVGIG (reference sequence). The CDR3 DNA reads as TGTGCCTGGAGGTTGACAGGAGATATGAACACTGAAGCTTTCTTT. It encodes CAWRLTGDMNTEAFF.

This clone was seen a few times. The chain employs TRBV11-3 and TRBJ1-2; 12 positions match TRBD1. Losses at the gene ends were 5 bases for V and 7 bases for J; bases not matched to a gene: 5. Germline CDR1 and CDR2: SGHNT and YENEEA. This CDR3 has 14 residues. The DNA for the CDR3 is TGTGCCAGCAGCGGGGGACAGGGGGCGGTTGGCTACACCTTC. This encodes CASSGGQGAVGYTF.

This clone has only a few counts. The chain employs TRBV18 and TRBJ2-6; maybe TRBD1 (7 bases). CDR1 is KGHSH and CDR2 is LQKENI in the germline V gene. V dropped 8 bases and J dropped 0 bases, with 11 bases sitting between them. CDR3 length: 15 amino acids. CDR3 sequence (DNA): TGTGCCAGCCACAGGGGACTCTCTGGGGCCAACGTCCTGACTTTC. As protein: CASHRGLSGANVLTF.

There are a few counts of this clone. The chain recombines TRBV11-3 with TRBJ2-3, with 8 bases lining up with TRBD1. Germline V lookup: CDR1 SGHNT, CDR2 YENEEA. This CDR3 comprises 15 residues. The trim removed 4 bases at V and 5 bases at J, leaving 8 bases unmatched. CDR3 loop: CASSYRQGRRDTQYF. The CDR3 nucleotides read TGTGCCAGCAGCTACAGACAGGGGCGGCGAGATACGCAGTATTTT.